This TCR beta chain was sequenced for a study of blood T cell repertoires in COVID-19. Study context: In each case, the material was cDNA or gDNA derived from T cells, B-cell-depleted T cells, or PBMCs.

As handled by the study authors: Amplification of reference gene primers was used by the study to estimate nucleated cell counts. TCRdb's copy holds only in-frame clones and misses some; the assay was immunoSEQ multiplex PCR. For V, J and clone size, that table is used; D and trimming come from the DNA. Here the sample spans 300,000 to 450,000 clones, more than 75% being singletons. This clone was counted a few times. This study enrolled people aged about 18 to 100 from about 24 US geographic areas. Cohort allocation depended upon clinical history that participants reported. The clonotype was recovered from a young woman who had recovered from COVID-19. Sequencing was performed on PBMCs or T cells enriched from blood (not recorded which).

CDR3 sequence (DNA): TGTGCCAGCAGCTGGGGCCGGGACAGAGTCAATGAGCAGTTCTTC. It yields the protein CASSWGRDRVNEQFF. V usage is TRBV11-2 and J usage is TRBJ2-1; the match to TRBD1 covers 7 bases. J was trimmed by 6 bases and V by 4 bases; bases with no gene match: 9. The CDR3 is 15 amino acids. Germline CDR1 and CDR2: SGHAT and FQNNGV.